The 23 T cell receptor beta chains presented below share a single source sample, sequenced in a study of Tregs in tolerant kidney transplant recipients (dated by TCRdb to about 2019). The library was made by the immunoSEQ multiplex PCR assay. TCRdb stores this immuneACCESS table with in-frame sequences only. Part of the clones is absent; in the studies checked, under half of the shortfall reflects unresolved V genes, and no reason is known for the rest. Present in this sample are approximately 260,000 clones, roughly 80% of which were seen just once. The ten largest clones add up to around 0.64% of the sample. The source material was CD4+ T cells from blood. These receptors all stem from a human donor in good health.

The V call is TRBV11-2, the J call TRBJ1-4; D uncertain. Germline V gene data show CDR1 as SGHAT and CDR2 as FQNNGV. The CDR3 is made up of 15 amino acids. V gave up 5 bases and J gave up 8 bases, with 18 bases separating them. The CDR3: CASSPTTQVAEKLFF. In DNA form, the CDR3 reads TGTGCCAGCAGCCCGACGACCCAGGTGGCAGAAAAACTGTTTTTT.

The gene calls are TRBV6-5 and TRBJ1-6; 8 bases agree with TRBD1. CDR3 length equals 14 residues. Germline CDR1 and CDR2: MNHEY and SVGAGI. Germline trimming cut 6 bases from V and 4 bases from J; bases unmatched to any gene: 2. The CDR3 sequence is CASSTGGYNSPLHF. The DNA of the CDR3 is TGTGCCAGCAGCACAGGGGGTTATAATTCACCCCTCCACTTT.

The sample holds a few counts of this clone. This chain uses TRBV6-5 with TRBJ1-2; TRBD1 agrees at 9 bases. Germline V gene sequence: CDR1 MNHEY, CDR2 SVGAGI. V lost 0 bases, J lost 4 bases, and 6 bases stayed unmatched. CDR3 length equals 16 residues. The CDR3 DNA is TGTGCCAGCAGTTACTCAGGCCCGGACAGGGGCTATGGCTACACCTTC. It is translated as CASSYSGPDRGYGYTF.

The genes are TRBV5-1 and TRBJ1-4; D call uncertain. Looked up from germline, CDR1 is SGHRS and CDR2 is YFSETQ. The CDR3 has 15 residues. Between the trimmed V and J ends, which lost 0 bases and 0 bases, there was a span of 6 bases. In DNA form, the CDR3 reads TGCGCCAGCAGCTTGGCCTCGTCAACTAATGAAAAACTGTTTTTT. It codes for CASSLASSTNEKLFF.

J is TRBJ2-7 and V is TRBV5-8; D may be TRBD1 (6 bases). V lost 4 bases and J lost 1, with 21 bases in between. This CDR3 spans 17 amino acids. Germline V gene lookup returns CDR1 SGHTS and CDR2 YDEGEE. The CDR3 spells CASSRTVTLFTSYEQYF. For the CDR3, the DNA is TGTGCCAGCAGCAGGACAGTGACCCTTTTTACTTCCTACGAGCAGTACTTC.

The chain combines TRBV19 with TRBJ2-7; the match to TRBD1 covers 9 bases. V was clipped by 3 bases and J by 0 bases; unmatched bases: 6. The germline V gene encodes CDR1 LNHDA and CDR2 SQIVND (reference sequence). The CDR3 extends over 16 amino acids. CDR3 in DNA: TGTGCCAGTAGTATCCGGACAGGGGCTAGCTCCTACGAGCAGTACTTC. As protein: CASSIRTGASSYEQYF.

The rearrangement uses TRBV5-1 and TRBJ2-1; no reliable D call. There are 15 residues in the CDR3. The germline CDR1 and CDR2 sequences are SGHRS and YFSETQ. Trimming pared 0 bases from V and 4 bases from J, leaving 11 bases between. In DNA, the CDR3 is TGCGCCAGCAGCTTGGATGGACCACCTTACAATGAGCAGTTCTTC. Its protein is CASSLDGPPYNEQFF.

The gene calls are TRBV7-3 and TRBJ2-7, with D possibly being TRBD1 or TRBD2 (6 bases each). Trimming cost V 5 bases and J 1 base, with 15 bases left between them. Germline lookup yields CDR1 SGHTA and CDR2 FQGTGA. The CDR3 spans 15 residues. This chain's CDR3 is CASSLGGFGSYEQYF. The CDR3 nucleotides are TGTGCCAGCAGCCTCGGGGGCTTCGGATCCTACGAGCAGTACTTC.

V and J are TRBV9 and TRBJ2-3; D is uncertain. V gave up 5 bases and J gave up 3 bases, with 10 bases separating them. This CDR3 has 13 amino acids. Per germline, CDR1 SGDLS and CDR2 YYNGEE. Here the CDR3 reads CASRRDPTDTQYF. The CDR3, as DNA: TGTGCCAGCAGGAGAGACCCAACAGATACGCAGTATTTT.

The chain employs TRBV7-6 and TRBJ1-6; TRBD1 matches 9 bases. The CDR3 length is 17 residues. Per germline, CDR1 SGHVS and CDR2 FNYEAQ. J lost 7 bases, V lost 0 bases, and 7 bases had no gene match. In DNA, the CDR3 is TGTGCCAGCAGCTTAGCCGCGGGACAGGGCCTGAATTCACCCCTCCACTTT. It translates to CASSLAAGQGLNSPLHF. Drawing the rest from reference TRBV7-6 and TRBJ1-6, the complete variable domain is GAGVSQSPRYKVTKRGQDVALRCDPISGHVSLYWYRQALGQGPEFLTYFNYEAQQDKSGLPNDRFSAERPEGSISTLTIQRTEQRDSAMYRCASSLAAGQGLNSPLHFGNGTRLTVT.

J is TRBJ1-4 and V is TRBV6-5; no clear D gene. Per germline, CDR1 MNHEY and CDR2 SVGAGI. Deletions cut 4 bases from V and 2 bases from J, with 8 bases between. This CDR3 has 14 residues. CDR3 nucleotide sequence: TGTGCCAGCAGTTTGGGTAGGACTAATGAAAAACTGTTTTTT. Residues: CASSLGRTNEKLFF.

This chain uses TRBV18 with TRBJ1-1, with D possibly matching TRBD1 (5 bases). Germline V gene lookup returns CDR1 KGHSH and CDR2 LQKENI. The CDR3 contains 14 residues. The V end lost 3 bases, the J end lost 1 base, and 9 bases lay between the germline ends. As DNA, the CDR3 is TGTGCCAGCTCACCCCAGACAGAGAACACTGAAGCTTTCTTT. Protein sequence: CASSPQTENTEAFF.

J is TRBJ2-7 and V is TRBV14; tentative D call: TRBD1 (6 bases). V was trimmed by 0 bases and J by 2 bases, leaving 17 bases between them. In germline, CDR1 is SGHDN, CDR2 FVKESK. The CDR3 sequence is 17 residues long. The CDR3 bases are TGTGCCAGCAGCCAAGAATGGGGGCTCTCCACTCCCTACGAGCAGTACTTC. Its protein is CASSQEWGLSTPYEQYF.

The V and J genes are TRBV19 and TRBJ1-2; D might be TRBD1 (6 bases). The V gene lost 5 bases and the J gene lost 2 bases, with 15 bases spanning the gap. Germline CDR1 LNHDA, CDR2 SQIVND (reference sequence). The CDR3 totals 15 residues. CDR3 residues: CASSAGTPLNYGYTF. CDR3 coding DNA: TGTGCCAGTAGTGCGGGGACACCGCTGAACTATGGCTACACCTTC.

The chain employs TRBV9 and TRBJ2-5; the D call may be TRBD1 or TRBD2 (5 bases each). CDR3 length: 12 residues. Deletions cut 4 bases from V and 5 bases from J, with 9 bases between. Per germline, CDR1 SGDLS and CDR2 YYNGEE. CDR3 in DNA: TGTGCCAGCAGCATAGAGGGGGAGACCCAGTACTTC. Residues: CASSIEGETQYF.

The chain combines TRBV5-1 with TRBJ1-2, with D tentatively TRBD1 (6 bases). V was trimmed by 5 bases and J by 3 bases, leaving 11 bases between them. The CDR3 sequence is 13 residues long. Per the germline V gene, CDR1 is SGHRS and CDR2 is YFSETQ. CDR3 nucleotide sequence: TGCGCCAGCAGTGAGGACAGCTACTATGGCTACACCTTC. Protein: CASSEDSYYGYTF.

This chain uses TRBV9 with TRBJ1-2, with D possibly matching TRBD1 (5 bases). Germline lookup yields CDR1 SGDLS and CDR2 YYNGEE. The CDR3 loop spans 12 amino acids. The V gene lost 6 bases and the J gene lost 4 bases, with 10 bases spanning the gap. CDR3 sequence: CASTRGVYGYTF. Here the CDR3 DNA reads TGTGCCAGCACTAGGGGAGTCTATGGCTACACCTTC.

V gene TRBV7-2 combines with J gene TRBJ1-5, with 7 positions matching TRBD1. In germline, CDR1 is SGHTA, CDR2 FQGNSA. The CDR3 runs 16 residues. With V trimmed by 1 base and J by 1 base, 4 bases remained unmatched. The CDR3 nucleotides are TGTGCCAGCAGCTTAGGAGGGGGCCTGAGCAATCAGCCCCAGCATTTT. Translating gives CASSLGGGLSNQPQHF.

The chain carries TRBV9 and TRBJ2-3; the match to TRBD2 covers 10 bases. CDR1 and CDR2 from the germline V gene are SGDLS and YYNGEE. V trimming: 0 bases; J trimming: 1 base; junction bases outside the gene matches: 2. CDR3 length: 16 amino acids. The CDR3 sequence is CASSVGTSGGTDTQYF. CDR3 nucleotide sequence: TGTGCCAGCAGCGTAGGGACTAGCGGAGGCACAGATACGCAGTATTTT.

The chain has TRBV9 and TRBJ1-1, with 9 bases lining up with TRBD1. The CDR3 totals 13 residues. V dropped 3 bases and J dropped 11; count of bases not matched to a gene: 8. Germline lookup yields CDR1 SGDLS and CDR2 YYNGEE. Here the CDR3 reads CASSALQGAEAFF. In DNA form, the CDR3 reads TGTGCCAGCAGCGCATTACAGGGGGCCGAGGCTTTCTTT. The variable domain in full, completed from reference TRBV9 and TRBJ1-1, reads DSGVTQTPKHLITATGQRVTLRCSPRSGDLSVYWYQQSLDQGLQFLIQYYNGEERAKGNILERFSAQQFPDLHSELNLSSLELGDSALYFCASSALQGAEAFFGQGTRLTVV.

This chain links TRBV27 with TRBJ2-3, with 9 bases lining up with TRBD1. After removal of 6 bases from V and 2 bases from J, the junction contained 9 bases not matched to a gene. CDR3 length equals 16 residues. CDR1 is MNHEY, CDR2 SMNVEV, per germline (reference sequence). CDR3 region: CASRIPGTGITDTQYF. The CDR3 nucleotides are TGTGCCAGCAGGATCCCCGGGACAGGGATCACAGATACGCAGTATTTT.

The chain joins TRBV29-1 to TRBJ2-2; perhaps D is TRBD1 or TRBD2 (5 bases each). This CDR3 comprises 14 residues. Trimming stripped 5 bases from V and 1 base from J, with 11 bases between. From germline, CDR1 is SQVTM and CDR2 ANQGSEA. This chain's CDR3 is CSVLRGLNTGELFF. Written as DNA, the CDR3 is TGCAGCGTTCTGAGGGGCCTGAACACCGGGGAGCTGTTTTTT.

The rearrangement uses TRBV6-6 and TRBJ2-5; TRBD1 agrees at 11 bases. CDR1 MNHNY and CDR2 SVGAGI come from the germline V gene (reference sequence). V was pared by 6 bases and J by 2 bases, with 2 bases of the junction left unmatched. CDR3 length equals 14 residues. The CDR3 here is CASSWDRGQETQYF. The CDR3 region has the DNA TGTGCCAGCAGCTGGGACAGGGGGCAAGAGACCCAGTACTTC.